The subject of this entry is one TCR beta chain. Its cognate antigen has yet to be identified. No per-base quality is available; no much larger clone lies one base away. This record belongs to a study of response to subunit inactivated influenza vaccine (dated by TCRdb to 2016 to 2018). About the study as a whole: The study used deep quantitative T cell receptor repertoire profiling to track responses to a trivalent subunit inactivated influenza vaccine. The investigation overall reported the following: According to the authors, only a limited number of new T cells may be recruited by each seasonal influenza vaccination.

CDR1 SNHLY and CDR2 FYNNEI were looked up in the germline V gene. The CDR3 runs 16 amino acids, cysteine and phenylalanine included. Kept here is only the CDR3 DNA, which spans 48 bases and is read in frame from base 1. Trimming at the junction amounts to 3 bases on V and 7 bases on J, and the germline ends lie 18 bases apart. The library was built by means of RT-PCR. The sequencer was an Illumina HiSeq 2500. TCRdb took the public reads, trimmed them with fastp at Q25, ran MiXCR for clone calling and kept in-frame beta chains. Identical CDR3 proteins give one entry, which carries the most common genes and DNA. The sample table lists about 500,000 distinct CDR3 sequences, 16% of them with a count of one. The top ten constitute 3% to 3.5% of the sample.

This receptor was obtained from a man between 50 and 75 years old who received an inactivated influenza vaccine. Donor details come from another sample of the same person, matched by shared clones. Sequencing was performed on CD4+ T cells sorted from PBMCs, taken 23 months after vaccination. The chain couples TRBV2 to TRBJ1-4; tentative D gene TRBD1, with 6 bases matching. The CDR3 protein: CASSDPRGAGGEKLFF. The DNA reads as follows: TGTGCCAGCAGTGACCCTCGGGGGGCAGGTGGTGAAAAACTGTTTTTT.